Listed here are 9 T cell receptor beta chains from one sample, sequenced in a study of blood T cell repertoires in COVID-19. Produced via immunoSEQ multiplex PCR; TCRdb's table is partial and in-frame only. The sample lists about 160,000 clones, 80% to 90% seen once, with roughly 5% in the top ten. Sequencing input: peripheral blood. Source of these receptors: a woman aged 45 to 65 with COVID-19, enrolled during active disease.

This clone was detected only a few times. The V call is TRBV10-3, the J call TRBJ2-7; 7 bases fit TRBD1. Trimming cost V 3 bases and J 3 bases; bases outside gene matches: 5. The germline V gene has CDR1 ENHRY and CDR2 SYGVKD. The CDR3 spans 14 residues. DNA for the CDR3: TGTGCCATCAGTGAATGGGCAGGGGGCTACGAGCAGTACTTC. Translation gives CAISEWAGGYEQYF.

J is TRBJ2-3 and V is TRBV6-4; 12 bases fit TRBD2. V lost 3 bases, J lost 0 bases, and 4 bases stayed unmatched. The germline V gene encodes CDR1 MRHNA and CDR2 SNTAGT. This CDR3 is built from 17 residues. Written as DNA, the CDR3 is TGTGCCAGCAGTGAACCGGGACTAGCGGGTAGCACAGATACGCAGTATTTT. Translation gives CASSEPGLAGSTDTQYF.

This chain connects TRBV14 to TRBJ2-7, with 7 bases that match TRBD1. The germline CDR1 and CDR2 sequences are SGHDN and FVKESK. V lost 4 bases, J lost 3 bases, and 9 bases stayed unmatched. The CDR3 has 15 residues. CDR3 region: CASSPGPGGIYEQYF. CDR3 nucleotide sequence: TGTGCCAGCAGCCCCGGCCCAGGGGGTATCTACGAGCAGTACTTC. Based on the CDR3 plus reference TRBV14 and TRBJ2-7, the full variable domain is EAGVTQFPSHSVIEKGQTVTLRCDPISGHDNLYWYRRVMGKEIKFLLHFVKESKQDESGMPNNRFLAERTGGTYSTLKVQPAELEDSGVYFCASSPGPGGIYEQYFGPGTRLTVT.

The rearrangement joins TRBV14 to TRBJ1-1; no reliable D call. Trimming removed 0 bases at V and 0 bases at J, with 11 bases between. The CDR3 loop spans 16 amino acids. Germline lookup yields CDR1 SGHDN and CDR2 FVKESK. CDR3 region: CASSQDMISVNTEAFF. Here the CDR3 DNA reads TGTGCCAGCAGCCAAGATATGATATCGGTGAACACTGAAGCTTTCTTT.

The chain combines TRBV6-5 with TRBJ1-1; D uncertain. Trimming took 2 bases from V and 3 from J, leaving 10 bases between them. This CDR3 has 14 amino acids. Germline V CDR1 and CDR2: MNHEY, SVGAGI. CDR3 nucleotide sequence: TGTGCCAGCAGTTACACGCCTTCGGACACTGAAGCTTTCTTT. Encoded protein: CASSYTPSDTEAFF.

A single count supports this clone. The chain has TRBV30 and TRBJ2-2; D is uncertain. Germline lookup yields CDR1 GTSNPN and CDR2 SVGIG (reference sequence). The CDR3 covers 13 residues. V lost 2 bases, J lost 6 bases, and 10 bases lay in between. CDR3 region: CAWSSGSAGELFF. The CDR3 bases are TGTGCCTGGAGTTCCGGTTCCGCCGGGGAGCTGTTTTTT.

The chain carries TRBV11-2 and TRBJ2-7; TRBD2 might be the D (7 bases). The CDR3 is made up of 12 amino acids. CDR1 SGHAT and CDR2 FQNNGV come from the germline V gene. The V end was cut by 4 bases, the J end by 11 bases, with 15 bases between. The CDR3 sequence: CASSSEGGLKYF. The CDR3 DNA reads as TGTGCCAGCAGCTCCGAGGGGGGGCTTAAGTACTTC.

V usage is TRBV9 and J usage is TRBJ1-1; 7 positions match TRBD1. This CDR3 spans 13 amino acids. Germline-derived CDR1 and CDR2 are SGDLS and YYNGEE. V shed 0 bases, J shed 8 bases, and the junction held 4 bases outside the gene matches. The CDR3 protein is CASSVATGSEAFF. CDR3 coding DNA: TGTGCCAGCAGCGTAGCGACAGGGTCGGAAGCTTTCTTT.

V gene TRBV3-1 (or the pseudogene TRBV3-2) combines with J gene TRBJ1-1; 10 bases match TRBD1. Germline values: CDR1 LGHDT, CDR2 YNNKEL (reference sequence). This CDR3 has 16 amino acids. V was clipped by 4 bases and J by 3 bases; unmatched bases: 8. The CDR3, as DNA: TGTGCCAGCAGCCCGCCGGGACAGGGGAGGGACACTGAAGCTTTCTTT. Translating it yields CASSPPGQGRDTEAFF.